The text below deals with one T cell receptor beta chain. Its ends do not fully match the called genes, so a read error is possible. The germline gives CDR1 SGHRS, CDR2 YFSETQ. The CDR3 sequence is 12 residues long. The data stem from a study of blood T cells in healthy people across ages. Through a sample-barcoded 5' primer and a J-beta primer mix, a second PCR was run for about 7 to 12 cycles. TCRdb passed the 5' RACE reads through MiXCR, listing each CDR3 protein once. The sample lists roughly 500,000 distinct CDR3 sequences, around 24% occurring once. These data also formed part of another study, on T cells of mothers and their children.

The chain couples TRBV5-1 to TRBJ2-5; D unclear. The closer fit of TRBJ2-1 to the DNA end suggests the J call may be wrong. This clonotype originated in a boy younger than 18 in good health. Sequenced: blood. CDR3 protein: CASRLGDNEQFF. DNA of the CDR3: TGCGCCAGCAGGCTTGGAGACAACGAGCAGTTCTTC.